A selection of T cell receptor beta chains follows, all from one sample in a study of cytomegalovirus exposure and HLA in healthy donors. Repertoires were generated with immunoSEQ multiplex PCR, while TCRdb's copy carries only in-frame clones and drops some. The sample carries roughly 45,000 clones, about two thirds recorded once. The sequenced sample consisted of PBMCs. The source is a man aged 55 to 69 in good health and CMV-seropositive. Each CDR3 is given with its conserved first and last residue. The D gene is left open where the match is weak. Expanded clones are given a class, and other clones once, few, many or no size at all.

j_call cdr3_length d_call v_call clone_size cdr3_aa cdr3_nt
TRBJ1-2 12 - TRBV29-1 - CSVDRGAHGYTF TGCAGCGTTGATCGGGGGGCTCATGGCTACACCTTC
TRBJ2-7 12 - TRBV5-1 few CASSFGSNEQYF TGCGCCAGCAGCTTCGGTAGTAACGAGCAGTACTTC
TRBJ2-7 19 TRBD2 TRBV13 - CASSFTARGLAGGRNEQYF TGTGCCAGCAGCTTCACGGCCCGGGGACTAGCGGGAGGAAGGAACGAGCAGTACTTC
TRBJ2-1 15 TRBD1 TRBV5-4 few CASSPRDRGSNEQFF TGTGCCAGCAGCCCCCGGGACAGGGGTAGCAATGAGCAGTTCTTC
TRBJ1-2 15 TRBD1 TRBV5-1 few CASSLGGTGGSGYTF TGCGCCAGCAGCCTCGGCGGGACAGGGGGCTCTGGCTACACCTTC
TRBJ2-1 12 TRBD1 TRBV28 - CASRQGYNEQFF TGTGCCAGCCGACAGGGTTACAATGAGCAGTTCTTC
TRBJ2-7 11 - TRBV29-1 few CSVRAHYEQYF TGCAGCGTTAGAGCCCACTACGAGCAGTACTTC
TRBJ2-5 14 - TRBV5-6 - CASSLVSRQETQYF TGTGCCAGCAGCTTGGTGTCGCGCCAAGAGACCCAGTACTTC
TRBJ2-7 13 - TRBV6-5 few CASRRGPVNEQYF TGTGCCAGCAGGCGGGGACCGGTGAACGAGCAGTACTTC
TRBJ2-7 16 TRBD1 TRBV19 - CASSLSGTALSYEQYF TGTGCCAGTAGTTTATCCGGGACAGCACTCTCCTACGAGCAGTACTTC
TRBJ2-3 15 - TRBV9 - CASSSTGQGTDTRYF TGTGCCAGCAGCTCAACGGGCCAGGGGACGGATACGCGGTATTTT
TRBJ2-4 16 TRBD1 TRBV4-3 - CASSQGQGSTKNIQYF TGCGCCAGCAGCCAAGGACAGGGGTCAACCAAAAACATTCAGTACTTC
TRBJ2-3 16 - TRBV9 - CASSVGVGHITDTQYF TGTGCCAGCAGCGTAGGGGTCGGACACATCACAGATACGCAGTATTTT
TRBJ2-5 15 TRBD1 TRBV30 - CACTTGQGAWETQYF TGTGCCTGTACGACGGGACAGGGGGCATGGGAGACCCAGTACTTC
TRBJ1-1 13 - TRBV11-2 few CASSLDRTAQAFF TGTGCCAGCAGCTTAGACCGGACAGCCCAAGCTTTCTTT
TRBJ1-3 16 TRBD1 TRBV28 few CASRQFDRGVGNTIYF TGTGCCAGCAGGCAATTCGACAGGGGGGTCGGAAACACCATATATTTT
TRBJ2-4 14 TRBD1 TRBV6-6 few CASSNPGGAYIQYF TGTGCCAGCAGTAACCCAGGGGGCGCATACATTCAGTACTTC
TRBJ2-2 17 - TRBV27 few CASSFKVSRAHTGELFF TGTGCCAGCAGTTTTAAGGTGTCCAGGGCCCACACCGGGGAGCTGTTTTTT
TRBJ2-1 16 TRBD2 TRBV6-5 - CASSYSRLAFNNEQFF TGTGCCAGCAGTTACTCGCGACTAGCGTTCAACAATGAGCAGTTCTTC
TRBJ2-3 15 TRBD2 TRBV2 few CASSETSGRADTQYF TGTGCCAGCAGTGAGACTAGCGGGAGGGCCGATACGCAGTATTTT
TRBJ2-6 15 - TRBV6-1 - CASSGHSSGANVLTF TGTGCCAGCTCGGGACATAGCTCTGGGGCCAACGTCCTGACTTTC
TRBJ2-4 16 TRBD1 TRBV28 few CASSIRDRRAKNIQYF TGTGCCAGCAGTATCCGGGACAGAAGAGCCAAAAACATTCAGTACTTC
TRBJ1-1 14 - TRBV10-3 - CAIASTQTNTEAFF TGTGCCATCGCCTCGACACAAACTAACACTGAAGCTTTCTTT